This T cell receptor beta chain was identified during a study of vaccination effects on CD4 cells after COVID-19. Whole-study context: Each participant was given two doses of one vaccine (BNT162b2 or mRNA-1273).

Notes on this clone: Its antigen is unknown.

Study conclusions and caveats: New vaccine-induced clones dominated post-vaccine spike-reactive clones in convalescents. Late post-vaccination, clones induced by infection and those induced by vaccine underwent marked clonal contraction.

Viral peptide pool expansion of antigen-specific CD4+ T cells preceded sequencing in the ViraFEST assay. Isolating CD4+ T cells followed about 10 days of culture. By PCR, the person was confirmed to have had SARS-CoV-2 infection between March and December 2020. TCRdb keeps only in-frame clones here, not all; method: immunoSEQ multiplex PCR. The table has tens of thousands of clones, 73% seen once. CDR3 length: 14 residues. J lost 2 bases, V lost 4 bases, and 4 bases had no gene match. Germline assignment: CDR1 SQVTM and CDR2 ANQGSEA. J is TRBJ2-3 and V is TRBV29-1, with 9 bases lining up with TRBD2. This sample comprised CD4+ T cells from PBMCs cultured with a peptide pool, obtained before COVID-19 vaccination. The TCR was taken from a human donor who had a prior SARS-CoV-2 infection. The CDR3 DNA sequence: TGCAGCGTTGCGACTAGCGGATACACAGATACGCAGTATTTT. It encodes CSVATSGYTDTQYF.